One sample yielded the 3 T cell receptor beta chains listed below, sequenced in a study of cytomegalovirus exposure and HLA in healthy donors. It was with 60 Vbeta and 13 Jbeta primers that the PCR ran. The repertoire was sequenced with immunoSEQ multiplex PCR; TCRdb's copy has only in-frame clones and lacks some. The sample lists 95,000 to 150,000 clones, approximately 83% occurring once. Material: PBMCs. The receptors were gathered from a woman between 40 and 55 years old in good health and CMV-seropositive.

This chain joins TRBV25-1 and TRBJ2-7; D perhaps matches TRBD2 (5 bases). Deletions cut 8 bases from V and 6 bases from J, with 11 bases between. Looked up from germline, CDR1 is MGHDK and CDR2 is SYGVNS. This CDR3 region has 11 residues. CDR3 region: CASGRGFEQYF. The CDR3 region has the DNA TGTGCCAGCGGCCGGGGTTTCGAGCAGTACTTC.

This sequence joins TRBV9 and TRBJ2-7, with a possible D match to TRBD1 (5 bases). The CDR3 length is 13 residues. Trimming cost V 0 bases and J 7 bases, with 11 bases left between them. CDR1 and CDR2 (germline): SGDLS, YYNGEE. CDR3: CASSVEGSWEQYF. CDR3 coding DNA: TGTGCCAGCAGCGTAGAGGGGTCGTGGGAGCAGTACTTC.

This clone has more than one count but fewer than ten. The chain uses TRBV6-6 and TRBJ1-5; TRBD1 agrees at 7 bases. The CDR3 totals 16 residues. Trimming cost V 4 bases and J 5 bases; bases outside gene matches: 11. The germline gives CDR1 MNHNY, CDR2 SVGAGI (reference sequence). The CDR3 reads CASSSVDRVGDQPQHF. DNA of the CDR3: TGTGCCAGCAGTTCCGTCGACAGGGTAGGCGATCAGCCCCAGCATTTT.